This entry lists 30 T cell receptor beta chains sequenced from one sample in a study of prognosis after radiotherapy for stage I lung cancer. TCR beta CDR3 amplification from genomic DNA was performed by two-round multiplex PCR. The use of primers specific to each TRBV and TRBJ gene characterized first-round PCR. MiXCR was run by TCRdb on the multiplex PCR reads, yielding one entry per CDR3 protein. The data show 9,500 to 14,000 distinct CDR3 sequences, about 35% seen once. The source material was PBMCs, sampled before or after stereotactic body radiation therapy (not recorded which). Source of these receptors: a donor older than 45 with non-small cell lung cancer.

This clonotype was detected ten times or more. V and J are TRBV9 and TRBJ2-2; 12 bases match TRBD2. V was clipped by 3 bases and J by 4 bases; unmatched bases: 10. Germline assignment: CDR1 SGDLS and CDR2 YYNGEE. This CDR3 contains 18 residues. The CDR3 DNA follows: TGTGCCAGCAGCGGACGACTAGCGGGGGACCTCGGCACCGGGGAGCTGTTTTTT. Its translation is CASSGRLAGDLGTGELFF.

This clonotype occurred many times. The chain has TRBV4-3 and TRBJ2-1; maybe TRBD2 (6 bases). Germline values: CDR1 LGHNA, CDR2 YSLEER. V shed 6 bases and J shed 10 bases, with 34 bases lying between them. There are 19 residues in the CDR3. The CDR3 DNA reads as TGCGCCAGCAGTCCCGCCGGGACTGACCATAATCCAAGGTACGAGGAGCAGTTCTTC. This encodes CASSPAGTDHNPRYEEQFF.

As for this clonotype: Since a far larger clone is one base different, this is likely a read error. This rearrangement joins TRBV7-2 to TRBJ1-3; D not resolved. The germline CDR1 and CDR2 sequences are SGHTA and FQGNSA. CDR3 size: 13 residues. CDR3 bases: TGTGCCAGCAACTTAGTTGCCGGAAACACCATATATTTT. Protein product: CASNLVAGNTIYF.

In its sample, this clonotype was seen many times. The V and J genes are TRBV5-4 and TRBJ2-3; D not resolved. In germline, CDR1 is SGHNT, CDR2 YYREEE (reference sequence). V lost 3 bases, J lost 0 bases, and 11 bases lay in between. This CDR3 has 15 residues. Here the CDR3 DNA reads TGTGCCAGCAGCTATTTAGGGCGGAGCACAGATACGCAGTATTTT. Translated: CASSYLGRSTDTQYF.

This clonotype was counted ten times or more. This sequence joins TRBV6-1 and TRBJ2-3; perhaps TRBD2 as D (6 bases). V lost 7 bases and J lost 0, with 11 bases in between. From germline, CDR1 is MNHNS and CDR2 SASEGT. CDR3 length: 14 residues. In nucleotides, the CDR3 is TGTGCCAGCATGGCGGGGATTAGCACAGATACGCAGTATTTT. Amino acid sequence: CASMAGISTDTQYF.

As concerns this clonotype: The final CDR3 position lacks the conserved phenylalanine or tryptophan, pointing to a likely read error. V usage is TRBV27 and J usage is TRBJ1-6, with D tentatively TRBD1 (6 bases). This CDR3 region has 14 residues. Per the germline V gene, CDR1 is MNHEY and CDR2 is SMNVEV (reference sequence). The DNA for the CDR3 is TGTGCCAGCAGTTCATGGGACAATGGATCACCACTCCACTTG. The encoded protein is CASSSWDNGSPLHL.

By sample share, this clonotype is medium-sized (0.01 to 0.1%). This chain uses TRBV24-1 with TRBJ2-1; 9 bases are shared with TRBD1. The V segment lost 9 bases and the J segment 0 bases; nucleotides outside the gene matches: 2. The CDR3 covers 14 residues. Germline values: CDR1 KGHDR, CDR2 SFDVKD. CDR3: CATATGGSYNEQFF. The CDR3 DNA follows: TGTGCCACCGCGACAGGGGGCTCCTACAATGAGCAGTTCTTC.

Points on this clonotype: Relative to the germline gene, one junction end is altered; a read error may explain this. This chain connects TRBV5-1 to TRBJ1-4; TRBD1 might be the D (5 bases). Germline CDR1 is SGHRS and CDR2 is YFSETQ. The length of the CDR3 is 13 residues. CDR3 in DNA: TGCGCCAGCAGCTTGGGGGGCGTAGAAAAACTGTCTTTT. The encoded protein is CASSLGGVEKLSF.

To note about this clonotype: A far more abundant clone sits one base away, making this likely a read error. This chain connects TRBV27 to TRBJ2-7; 9 nucleotides align to TRBD1. J gave up 11 bases and V 3 bases, and 11 bases lay outside the gene matches. The germline CDR1 and CDR2 sequences are MNHEY and SMNVEV (reference sequence). The CDR3 covers 14 residues. CDR3 in amino acids: CASSLGQGLETKYF. In DNA, the CDR3 is TGTGCCAGCAGTTTGGGACAGGGTTTGGAGACCAAGTACTTC.

V usage is TRBV30 and J usage is TRBJ2-7, with D possibly being TRBD1 (6 bases). The ends were cut back, 1 base at V and 6 bases at J, with 16 bases in the middle. The length of the CDR3 is 14 residues. Germline values: CDR1 GTSNPN, CDR2 SVGIG (reference sequence). CDR3 DNA: TGTGCCTGGAGTGATGAAGGGGGAACTTGCGAGCAGTACTTC. Protein sequence: CAWSDEGGTCEQYF. Full variable domain (missing parts from reference TRBV30 and TRBJ2-7): SQTIHQWPATLVQPVGSPLSLECTVEGTSNPNLYWYRQAAGRGLQLLFYSVGIGQISSEVPQNLSASRPQDRQFILSSKKLLLSDSGFYLCAWSDEGGTCEQYFGPGTRLTVT.

This clonotype was detected many times. The chain is built from TRBV7-9 and TRBJ2-5, with TRBD2 matching over 8 bases. This CDR3 region has 15 residues. The trim removed 5 bases at V and 5 bases at J, leaving 10 bases unmatched. Germline assignment: CDR1 SEHNR and CDR2 FQNEAQ (reference sequence). The CDR3 spells CASSPGLAARETQYF. The CDR3 DNA is TGTGCCAGCAGCCCAGGACTAGCCGCTCGGGAGACCCAGTACTTC.

This clonotype was recorded at least ten times. V is TRBV12-3 or TRBV12-4 and J is TRBJ1-1; D is undetermined. Trimming stripped 1 base from V and 2 bases from J, with 5 bases between. The length of the CDR3 is 13 residues. CDR3: CASSLVFNTEAFF. The CDR3 DNA follows: TGTGCCAGCAGTTTAGTGTTCAACACTGAAGCTTTCTTT.

This clonotype showed up many times. This rearrangement joins TRBV7-9 to TRBJ1-2; 9 bases agree with TRBD1. The length of the CDR3 is 15 residues. The ends lost 5 bases at V and 8 bases at J; junction bases unmatched: 12. From germline, CDR1 is SEHNR and CDR2 FQNEAQ (reference sequence). The CDR3, as DNA: TGTGCCAGCAGCCCAGGATCCGGGACAGGGTTAGGCTACACCTTC. It codes for CASSPGSGTGLGYTF. Variable domain in full (rest from reference TRBV7-9 and TRBJ1-2): DTGVSQNPRHKITKRGQNVTFRCDPISEHNRLYWYRQTLGQGPEFLTYFQNEAQLEKSRLLSDRFSAERPKGSFSTLEIQRTEQGDSAMYLCASSPGSGTGLGYTFGSGTRLTVV.

Ten or more counts support this clonotype. The chain uses TRBV7-2 and TRBJ2-3; 10 positions agree with TRBD2. CDR1 and CDR2 from the germline V gene are SGHTA and FQGNSA. There are 15 residues in the CDR3. V shed 5 bases and J 1 base; nucleotides not matched to a gene: 3. The DNA for the CDR3 is TGTGCCAGCAGCACAGGGACTAGCGGCACAGATACGCAGTATTTT. Translated, it gives CASSTGTSGTDTQYF.

As regards this clonotype: A far larger clone is a single base away, which makes a read error likely. CDR3 loop: CASSLLSGQGEQYF. The CDR3 DNA reads as TGTGCCAGCAGCCTTTTGAGTGGTCAGGGCGAGCAGTACTTC. V is TRBV6-6 and J is TRBJ2-7, with D possibly TRBD1 on 5 matching bases. Per the germline V gene, CDR1 is MNHNY and CDR2 is SVGAGI (reference sequence). V dropped 6 bases and J dropped 6 bases, with 18 bases sitting between them. This CDR3 contains 14 residues.

There are many counts of this clonotype. V is TRBV5-1 and J is TRBJ1-1; TRBD1 matches 8 bases. Germline loops: CDR1 SGHRS, CDR2 YFSETQ. Trimming cost V 4 bases and J 0 bases; bases outside gene matches: 8. The CDR3 extends over 16 amino acids. The DNA for the CDR3 is TGCGCCAGCAGCGGGCGGCAGGGGGCGATGAACACTGAAGCTTTCTTT. It is translated as CASSGRQGAMNTEAFF.

This clonotype was counted at least ten times. This chain links TRBV6-5 with TRBJ2-7; the D gene could be TRBD1 or TRBD2 (6 bases each). V was pared by 2 bases and J by 2 bases, with 7 bases between. The CDR3 loop spans 13 amino acids. Germline-derived CDR1 and CDR2 are MNHEY and SVGAGI. The CDR3 bases are TGTGCCAGCAGTTACAGGGGGGCCTACGAGCAGTACGTC. This gives the protein CASSYRGAYEQYV.

This clonotype has at least ten counts. The chain joins TRBV24-1 to TRBJ2-2; 8 nucleotides align to TRBD1. From germline, CDR1 is KGHDR and CDR2 SFDVKD. The CDR3 covers 12 residues. The V gene end was trimmed by 9 bases and the J gene end by 7 bases; junction bases not matched to a gene: 3. Here the CDR3 DNA reads TGTGCCACCGAGACAGGGGACGGGGAGCTGTTTTTT. Protein sequence: CATETGDGELFF.

This clonotype was seen ten or more times. This chain connects TRBV19 to TRBJ2-7, with TRBD2 identical over 9 bases. The CDR3 contains 14 residues. The germline gives CDR1 LNHDA, CDR2 SQIVND (reference sequence). V dropped 6 bases and J dropped 3; count of bases not matched to a gene: 6. CDR3 DNA sequence: TGTGCCAGTAGCCCGGGACTAGCAGACTACGAGCAGTACTTC. This sequence encodes CASSPGLADYEQYF.

This clonotype was seen repeatedly, ten times or more. The chain is built from TRBV5-1 and TRBJ2-5; 8 nucleotides line up with TRBD1. After removal of 3 bases from V and 5 bases from J, the junction contained 9 bases not matched to a gene. This CDR3 comprises 15 residues. Per the germline V gene, CDR1 is SGHRS and CDR2 is YFSETQ. CDR3 sequence (DNA): TGCGCCAGCAGCTCCCCGACAGGGGCGGGGGAGACCCAGTACTTC. Translation: CASSSPTGAGETQYF.

At least ten counts were recorded for this clonotype. The rearrangement uses TRBV25-1 and TRBJ2-3; D is possibly TRBD1 or TRBD2 (5 bases each). Germline V gene data show CDR1 as MGHDK and CDR2 as SYGVNS. The V end lost 2 bases, the J end lost 4 bases, and 13 bases lay between the germline ends. This CDR3 contains 15 residues. CDR3 sequence reads: CASSESRLGADTQYF. In nucleotides, the CDR3 is TGTGCCAGCAGTGAAAGTAGGCTGGGGGCAGATACGCAGTATTTT.

This clonotype occurred a few times. The chain recombines TRBV7-3 with TRBJ2-2, with 12 bases that match TRBD2. V gave up 5 bases and J gave up 6 bases; unmatched junction bases: 7. Germline-derived CDR1 and CDR2 are SGHTA and FQGTGA. This CDR3 is 16 amino acids long. For the CDR3, the DNA is TGTGCCAGCAGCCCTGACCGACTAGCGGGAGCCGGGGAGCTGTTTTTT. This gives the protein CASSPDRLAGAGELFF.

This clonotype was recorded a few times. This sequence joins TRBV12-3 or TRBV12-4 and TRBJ1-5; no clear D gene. Trimming removed 5 bases from V and 2 bases from J, with 16 bases in between. The CDR3 contains 16 residues. The DNA of the CDR3 is TGTGCCAGCAGTCCCCCGGGGAGGTGGGGCAATCAGCCCCAGCATTTT. It encodes CASSPPGRWGNQPQHF.

The table lists this clonotype with a count of one. This may be a read error, as it is one base from a much larger clone. The chain has TRBV9 and TRBJ1-4; TRBD1 might be the D (5 bases). Trimming took off 5 bases at V and 0 bases at J, with 14 bases between the two ends. The CDR3 length is 16 residues. CDR1 is SGDLS and CDR2 is YYNGEE in the germline V gene. The CDR3 region has the DNA TGTGCCAGCAGACCACTTGGGGGAGCAACTAATGAAAAACTGTTTTTT. Protein sequence: CASRPLGGATNEKLFF.

This clonotype appeared a few times. The chain combines TRBV5-1 with TRBJ2-2; 9 bases line up with TRBD1. Unmatched junction bases numbered 5, after V lost 4 bases and J lost 4 bases. Germline CDR1 reads SGHRS; CDR2 reads YFSETQ. CDR3 size: 15 residues. CDR3 sequence: CASSPGQGFTGELFF. As DNA, the CDR3 is TGCGCCAGCAGCCCGGGACAGGGTTTCACCGGGGAGCTGTTTTTT. The full variable domain, in which reference TRBV5-1 and TRBJ2-2 provide the parts outside the CDR3, is KAGVTQTPRYLIKTRGQQVTLSCSPISGHRSVSWYQQTPGQGLQFLFEYFSETQRNKGNFPGRFSGRQFSNSRSEMNVSTLELGDSALYLCASSPGQGFTGELFFGEGSRLTVL.

This chain connects TRBV5-4 to TRBJ2-3; 11 nucleotides match TRBD2. Germline V lookup: CDR1 SGHNT, CDR2 YYREEE (reference sequence). V shed 3 bases and J 7 bases; nucleotides not matched to a gene: 7. This CDR3 region has 15 residues. In DNA form, the CDR3 reads TGTGCCAGCAGCTCCTCTAGCGGGAGGACGAATACGCAGTATTTT. It translates to CASSSSSGRTNTQYF. The full variable domain, completed using reference TRBV5-4 and TRBJ2-3, is ETGVTQSPTHLIKTRGQQVTLRCSSQSGHNTVSWYQQALGQGPQFIFQYYREEENGRGNFPPRFSGLQFPNYSSELNVNALELDDSALYLCASSSSSGRTNTQYFGPGTRLTVL.

The chain recombines TRBV7-2 with TRBJ1-5; D possibly corresponds to TRBD1 (6 bases). This CDR3 is built from 19 residues. Trimming pared 2 bases from V and 0 bases from J, leaving 20 bases between. The germline gives CDR1 SGHTA, CDR2 FQGNSA. This CDR3 reads CASSLRGGDGYYSNQPQHF. The CDR3 DNA reads TGTGCCAGCAGCTTAAGGGGGGGAGACGGATATTATAGCAATCAGCCCCAGCATTTT.

This clonotype appeared a few times. The CDR3 nucleotides read TGTGCCACCGGGGGAGAGCAGTACTTC. Its translation is CATGGEQYF. V gene TRBV2 combines with J gene TRBJ2-7; a possible D gene is TRBD2 (6 bases). V lost 10 bases and J lost 7, with 8 bases in between. Germline-derived CDR1 and CDR2 are SNHLY and FYNNEI. The CDR3 runs 9 residues.

This clonotype was detected many times. The chain couples TRBV15 to TRBJ2-1, with 13 nucleotides matching TRBD2. Per germline, CDR1 LNHNV and CDR2 YYDKDF (reference sequence). J lost 9 bases, V lost 1 base, and 6 bases had no gene match. The CDR3 loop spans 16 amino acids. The DNA for the CDR3 is TGTGCCACCAGCAGAGGAGGGACTAGCGGGAAGGTTGAGCAGTTCTTC. It encodes CATSRGGTSGKVEQFF. Filled out from reference TRBV15 and TRBJ2-1, the complete variable domain reads DAMVIQNPRYQVTQFGKPVTLSCSQTLNHNVMYWYQQKSSQAPKLLFHYYDKDFNNEADTPDNFQSRRPNTSFCFLDIRSPGLGDTAMYLCATSRGGTSGKVEQFFGPGTRLTVL.

The V gene is TRBV2, the J gene TRBJ2-7; D remains ambiguous. The germline V gene encodes CDR1 SNHLY and CDR2 FYNNEI. Trimming cost V 6 bases and J 5 bases, with 14 bases left between them. The CDR3 contains 13 residues. The CDR3 protein is CASRATLGNEQYF. DNA for the CDR3: TGTGCCAGCAGAGCGACATTGGGTAACGAGCAGTACTTC.